These 32 T cell receptor beta chains came from one sample sequenced in a study of blood T cell repertoires in COVID-19. Data came from immunoSEQ multiplex PCR; TCRdb stores just in-frame clones and leaves some out. The table has about 120,000 clones, approximately 77% seen once. The sequencing input was peripheral blood. Receptors originate from a human donor in a cohort sampled during active COVID-19.

The CDR3 region is CASSPYTKGNYEQYF. The CDR3 DNA sequence: TGTGCCAGCAGCCCCTACACGAAGGGGAACTACGAGCAGTACTTC. The chain has TRBV7-9 and TRBJ2-7; possible D gene TRBD1, 5 bases. V lost 5 bases and J 3 bases, leaving 17 bases between the germline ends. Germline V lookup: CDR1 SEHNR, CDR2 FQNEAQ (reference sequence). The CDR3 runs to 15 residues.

This clone was counted once. An end of the junction differs from the germline gene, which may be a read error. V and J are TRBV6-5 and TRBJ1-2; no firm D call. CDR3 size: 13 residues. Germline-derived CDR1 and CDR2 are MNHEY and SVGAGI. The CDR3 DNA sequence: TGTGCCAGCAGTGACTCTCCCTTGGAGGGCTACACCTTC. Translating gives CASSDSPLEGYTF.

The V gene is TRBV5-6, the J gene TRBJ1-1; 11 bases align to TRBD1. This CDR3 is 14 amino acids long. Germline assignment: CDR1 SGHDT and CDR2 YYEEEE. The ends lost 2 bases at V and 7 bases at J; junction bases unmatched: 4. This chain's CDR3 is CASSLRDRGIEAFF. The CDR3 DNA follows: TGTGCCAGCAGCTTAAGGGACAGGGGGATTGAAGCTTTCTTT.

The chain recombines TRBV6-4 with TRBJ1-2, with D unresolved. The CDR3 is 13 residues long. Trimming shortened V by 6 bases and J by 5 bases, and 13 bases separated the two germline ends. Germline CDR1 MRHNA, CDR2 SNTAGT. The CDR3 protein is CASSREKGYGYTF. The CDR3 nucleotides read TGTGCCAGCAGCCGGGAGAAAGGATATGGCTACACCTTC.

This sequence joins TRBV30 and TRBJ1-4; unclear D gene. There are 16 residues in the CDR3. V lost 3 bases and J lost 8, with 22 bases in between. The germline V gene has CDR1 GTSNPN and CDR2 SVGIG (reference sequence). CDR3 DNA: TGTGCCTGGAGCGCCTCGGGAGGCCGGCGGCGGGAAAAACTGTTTTTT. Its protein product is CAWSASGGRRREKLFF.

This chain links TRBV27 with TRBJ1-2, with 7 bases lining up with TRBD1. The J segment lost 4 bases and the V segment lost 5 bases, leaving 7 bases of the junction unmatched. The CDR3 sequence is 14 residues long. Germline V gives CDR1 MNHEY, CDR2 SMNVEV (reference sequence). CDR3 in DNA: TGTGCCAGCAGTACCGACAGGGTTGGCTATGGCTACACCTTC. Amino acids: CASSTDRVGYGYTF.

This chain uses TRBV29-1 with TRBJ1-1, with D possibly being TRBD1 (5 bases). In germline, CDR1 is SQVTM, CDR2 ANQGSEA. The V gene lost 1 base and the J gene lost 1 base, with 13 bases spanning the gap. The CDR3 is made up of 15 amino acids. The CDR3 loop reads CSVEGNRLANTEAFF. CDR3 DNA sequence: TGCAGCGTTGAAGGAAACAGGCTCGCGAACACTGAAGCTTTCTTT.

The chain couples TRBV27 to TRBJ2-2; 7 nucleotides match TRBD1. The germline gives CDR1 MNHEY, CDR2 SMNVEV (reference sequence). The CDR3 totals 13 residues. Germline trimming cut 2 bases from V and 6 bases from J; bases unmatched to any gene: 0. The CDR3 loop reads CASSLRGPGELFF. The CDR3 nucleotides read TGTGCCAGCAGTTTAAGGGGGCCCGGGGAGCTGTTTTTT.

The gene calls are TRBV6-5 and TRBJ1-4; possibly TRBD1 for D (5 bases). Germline V lookup: CDR1 MNHEY, CDR2 SVGAGI. Trimming took 2 bases from V and 4 from J, leaving 8 bases between them. This CDR3 is built from 14 residues. The CDR3 sequence: CASSYGQGNEKLFF. As DNA, the CDR3 is TGTGCCAGCAGTTACGGGCAGGGTAATGAAAAACTGTTTTTT.

The V and J genes are TRBV24-1 and TRBJ2-7; tentative D call: TRBD2 (6 bases). This CDR3 is 14 amino acids long. The germline V gene has CDR1 KGHDR and CDR2 SFDVKD. Trimming removed 9 bases from V and 7 bases from J, with 21 bases in between. For the CDR3, the DNA is TGTGCCACCGGGGAGGCAGGTGGTGGGGGGGAGCAGTACTTC. Its translation is CATGEAGGGGEQYF.

With respect to this clone: One junction end does not reproduce the germline sequence, and a read error may be involved. This sequence joins TRBV13 and TRBJ1-5; D not resolved. The germline V gene encodes CDR1 PRHDT and CDR2 FYEKMQ (reference sequence). CDR3 length: 14 amino acids. CDR3 loop: CTSSFSSSNQPQHF. CDR3 DNA: TGTACCAGCAGCTTTTCCTCTAGCAATCAGCCCCAGCATTTT.

V gene TRBV5-1 combines with J gene TRBJ2-7; 7 positions match TRBD1. V lost 4 bases, J lost 3 bases, and 7 bases stayed unmatched. Germline-derived CDR1 and CDR2 are SGHRS and YFSETQ. This CDR3 has 14 residues. In nucleotides, the CDR3 is TGCGCCAGCAGCCCCCGACAGGGAAGCTACGAGCAGTACTTC. Encoded protein: CASSPRQGSYEQYF.

The rearrangement links TRBV30 to TRBJ1-6, with TRBD1 as a possible D gene (5 bases). The CDR3 totals 15 residues. The germline V gene has CDR1 GTSNPN and CDR2 SVGIG (reference sequence). V lost 0 bases and J 4 bases, leaving 10 bases between the germline ends. The CDR3 region has the DNA TGTGCCTGGAGTGTACGGGGGGGATATAATTCACCCCTCCACTTT. Protein product: CAWSVRGGYNSPLHF.

This clone was counted a few times. The chain links TRBV21-1 to TRBJ2-7; the table names TRBD2, a call not compared with the DNA. TRBV21-1 is an annotated pseudogene. The CDR3 runs 15 residues. The CDR3 sequence: CASNWGLHPYHEQYF. CDR3 nucleotide sequence: TGTGCCAGCAATTGGGGACTTCACCCCTACCACGAGCAGTACTTC.

The J gene is TRBJ2-7, the V gene TRBV4-1, with D tentatively TRBD1 (6 bases). The germline V and J ends were trimmed by 1 base and 2 bases, with 12 bases remaining between them. The CDR3 length is 15 residues. Looked up from germline, CDR1 is MGHRA and CDR2 is YSYEKL. The CDR3 coding sequence is TGCGCCAGCAGCCAAGTGGCAGGGGTTACCTACGAGCAGTACTTC. Its translation is CASSQVAGVTYEQYF.

The chain joins TRBV19 to TRBJ2-3; 9 bases are a match to TRBD2. CDR1 is LNHDA and CDR2 is SQIVND in the germline V gene (reference sequence). The CDR3 has 16 amino acids. The V segment lost 3 bases and the J segment 4 bases; nucleotides outside the gene matches: 8. CDR3 loop: CASSIEAGGEADTQYF. The CDR3, as DNA: TGTGCCAGTAGTATCGAAGCGGGAGGAGAGGCAGATACGCAGTATTTT.

The chain uses TRBV5-5 and TRBJ2-7; TRBD1 matches at 7 bases. V gave up 1 base and J gave up 0 bases; unmatched junction bases: 1. The CDR3 contains 14 residues. Germline lookup yields CDR1 SGHKS and CDR2 YYEKEE (reference sequence). Here the CDR3 DNA reads TGTGCCAGCAGCTTGACAGGGGACTCCTACGAGCAGTACTTC. Protein: CASSLTGDSYEQYF.

V is TRBV19 and J is TRBJ1-2; D possibly corresponds to TRBD1 (6 bases). Germline values: CDR1 LNHDA, CDR2 SQIVND (reference sequence). Trimming removed 4 bases from V and 6 bases from J, with 6 bases in between. CDR3 length equals 11 residues. The CDR3 DNA is TGTGCCAGTAGTAGACAGGATGGCTACACCTTC. Its translation is CASSRQDGYTF.

The rearrangement links TRBV7-9 to TRBJ2-7, with 15 bases identical to TRBD2. The J segment lost 5 bases and the V segment lost 5 bases, leaving 10 bases of the junction unmatched. The V gene's germline CDR1 is SEHNR and CDR2 FQNEAQ (reference sequence). This CDR3 has 17 amino acids. CDR3 in DNA: TGTGCCAGCAGCCTAGGGACTAGCGGGGGGTCCCGGGACGAGCAGTACTTC. Its translation is CASSLGTSGGSRDEQYF.

V is TRBV24-1 and J is TRBJ2-7; TRBD1 matches 8 bases. The CDR3 runs 14 residues. V was clipped by 7 bases and J by 3 bases; unmatched bases: 7. Germline V gene sequence: CDR1 KGHDR, CDR2 SFDVKD. The CDR3 reads CATRGGQDDYEQYF. CDR3 DNA sequence: TGTGCCACCAGGGGGGGACAGGACGACTACGAGCAGTACTTC.

The genes are TRBV5-4 and TRBJ2-1; the match to TRBD1 covers 8 bases. The CDR3 sequence is 15 residues long. CDR1 and CDR2 (germline): SGHNT, YYREEE (reference sequence). J lost 1 base, V lost 0 bases, and 0 bases had no gene match. Here the CDR3 DNA reads TGTGCCAGCAGCTTGGACAGGGGGTCCTACAATGAGCAGTTCTTC. Protein sequence: CASSLDRGSYNEQFF.

The V and J genes are TRBV6-5 and TRBJ2-7; 9 positions match TRBD1. V trimming: 6 bases; J trimming: 2 bases; junction bases outside the gene matches: 5. The CDR3 is 14 residues long. CDR1 MNHEY and CDR2 SVGAGI come from the germline V gene. The CDR3 DNA is TGTGCCAGCAGCCGTGACAGGGGGGCCTACGAGCAGTACTTC. It specifies CASSRDRGAYEQYF.

The J gene is TRBJ1-5, the V gene TRBV7-2, with D possibly TRBD1 on 6 matching bases. Trimming took off 7 bases at V and 6 bases at J, with 19 bases between the two ends. The length of the CDR3 is 15 residues. The germline V gene encodes CDR1 SGHTA and CDR2 FQGNSA. In DNA form, the CDR3 reads TGTGCCAGCACTTCAGGGGAAGGGGAATCTCAGCCCCAGCATTTT. Its translation: CASTSGEGESQPQHF. The full variable domain, with the rest looked up from reference TRBV7-2 and TRBJ1-5, is GAGVSQSPSNKVTEKGKDVELRCDPISGHTALYWYRQSLGQGLEFLIYFQGNSAPDKSGLPSDRFSAERTGGSVSTLTIQRTQQEDSAVYLCASTSGEGESQPQHFGDGTRLSIL.

Comments on this clone: An end of the junction differs from the germline gene, which may be a read error. V gene TRBV7-9 combines with J gene TRBJ2-7; D possibly corresponds to TRBD1 (6 bases). The germline CDR1 and CDR2 sequences are SEHNR and FQNEAQ (reference sequence). CDR3 size: 13 residues. DNA of the CDR3: TGTGCCAGCAGCCAGGACAGCCCCCGGTTAATAACTTTC. It specifies CASSQDSPRLITF.

The chain uses TRBV2 and TRBJ1-5; 7 positions match TRBD1. Germline CDR1 reads SNHLY; CDR2 reads FYNNEI. This CDR3 has 18 amino acids. J was trimmed by 4 bases and V by 3 bases; bases with no gene match: 15. CDR3 sequence: CASSENLGRAGGNQPQHF. The DNA of the CDR3 is TGTGCCAGCAGTGAGAACCTAGGGCGGGCAGGGGGGAATCAGCCCCAGCATTTT. The full variable domain, with the rest looked up from reference TRBV2 and TRBJ1-5, is EPEVTQTPSHQVTQMGQEVILRCVPISNHLYFYWYRQILGQKVEFLVSFYNNEISEKSEIFDDQFSVERPDGSNFTLKIRSTKLEDSAMYFCASSENLGRAGGNQPQHFGDGTRLSIL.

This clone appeared once. J is TRBJ2-7 and V is TRBV6-1; TRBD1 matches at 8 bases. Germline CDR1 MNHNS, CDR2 SASEGT. This CDR3 contains 13 residues. The V gene end was trimmed by 3 bases and the J gene end by 7 bases; junction bases not matched to a gene: 5. CDR3 sequence reads: CASSDGTGGEQYF. For the CDR3, the DNA is TGTGCCAGCAGTGACGGGACAGGCGGTGAGCAGTACTTC.

This clone was seen a single time. The chain employs TRBV29-1 and TRBJ1-2; TRBD1 matches 8 bases. The CDR3 has 13 residues. Germline CDR1 reads SQVTM; CDR2 reads ANQGSEA. V gave up 5 bases and J gave up 4 bases; unmatched junction bases: 6. The CDR3 sequence is CSVRDRSSYGYTF. CDR3 sequence (DNA): TGCAGCGTTAGGGACAGGAGCTCCTATGGCTACACCTTC.

The chain couples TRBV5-6 to TRBJ2-7, with TRBD2 identical over 9 bases. Germline V gives CDR1 SGHDT, CDR2 YYEEEE. The CDR3 contains 15 residues. V lost 4 bases and J lost 3; bases outside the gene matches: 8. DNA of the CDR3: TGTGCCAGCAGCCTCTCCGGGACTAGCCTCTACGAGCAGTACTTC. Amino acids: CASSLSGTSLYEQYF.

Sample share makes this clone hyperexpanded. The sample holds other DNA sequences that translate to the same CDR3. The J gene is TRBJ1-2, the V gene TRBV5-4; D uncertain. This CDR3 has 12 amino acids. Germline V lookup: CDR1 SGHNT, CDR2 YYREEE (reference sequence). The V end lost 5 bases, the J end lost 2 bases, and 7 bases lay between the germline ends. CDR3 bases: TGTGCCAGCAGATCTTCCAACTATGGCTACACCTTC. Residues: CASRSSNYGYTF.

The chain combines TRBV6-5 with TRBJ2-1; the match to TRBD2 covers 11 bases. Germline CDR1 MNHEY, CDR2 SVGAGI. The CDR3 loop spans 16 amino acids. V gave up 2 bases and J gave up 6 bases; unmatched junction bases: 6. DNA of the CDR3: TGTGCCAGCAGTTACAAGGGGCTAGCGGGGGGCAATGAGCAGTTCTTC. It codes for CASSYKGLAGGNEQFF.

The chain uses TRBV28 and TRBJ2-7, with D perhaps TRBD2 (5 bases). The V end lost 4 bases, the J end lost 5 bases, and 12 bases lay between the germline ends. Germline CDR1 MDHEN, CDR2 SYDVKM. The CDR3 covers 13 residues. The CDR3 reads CASSSWTGNEQYF. The CDR3 nucleotides read TGTGCCAGCAGTTCCTGGACGGGAAACGAGCAGTACTTC. The full variable domain, in which reference TRBV28 and TRBJ2-7 provide the parts outside the CDR3, is DVKVTQSSRYLVKRTGEKVFLECVQDMDHENMFWYRQDPGLGLRLIYFSYDVKMKEKGDIPEGYSVSREKKERFSLILESASTNQTSMYLCASSSWTGNEQYFGPGTRLTVT.

The chain links TRBV28 to TRBJ2-1; weak D call: TRBD1 (5 bases). Trimming cost V 6 bases and J 4 bases, with 16 bases left between them. The CDR3 is 15 residues long. Looked up from germline, CDR1 is MDHEN and CDR2 is SYDVKM. CDR3 region: CASSPVGAPYNEQFF. The CDR3 coding sequence is TGTGCCAGCAGCCCGGTTGGGGCTCCATACAATGAGCAGTTCTTC.